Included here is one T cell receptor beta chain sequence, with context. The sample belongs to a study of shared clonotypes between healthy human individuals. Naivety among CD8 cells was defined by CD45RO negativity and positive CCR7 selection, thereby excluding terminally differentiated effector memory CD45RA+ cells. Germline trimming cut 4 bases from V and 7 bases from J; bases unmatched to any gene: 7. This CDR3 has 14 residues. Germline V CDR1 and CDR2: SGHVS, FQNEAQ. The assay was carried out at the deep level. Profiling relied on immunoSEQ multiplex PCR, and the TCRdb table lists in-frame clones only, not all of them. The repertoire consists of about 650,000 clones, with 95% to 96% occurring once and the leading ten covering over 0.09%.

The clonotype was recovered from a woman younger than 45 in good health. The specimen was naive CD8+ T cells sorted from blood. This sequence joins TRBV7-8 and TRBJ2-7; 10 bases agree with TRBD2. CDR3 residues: CASSSLAGAREQYF. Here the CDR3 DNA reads TGTGCCAGCAGCTCCCTAGCGGGAGCTAGGGAGCAGTACTTC.